The T cell receptor beta chain described here comes from a study of Ad26.COV2.S vaccination and SARS-CoV-2 variants. At the level of the study: Donor was assigned to the Ad26.COV2.S arm of trial COV1001. Study-wide results and caveats: Placebo recipients showed lower spike-specific TCR breadth than vaccinees.

Only in-frame clones appear in the TCRdb table, and some are missing; sequencing was by immunoSEQ multiplex PCR. The data show over 400,000 clones, roughly nine tenths seen once. V was pared by 3 bases and J by 0 bases, with 13 bases between. Germline CDR1 reads SGDLS; CDR2 reads YYNGEE. The CDR3 is made up of 17 amino acids. Of note for this clone: Its antigen is not known.

The treatment is: roughly 19 received Ad26.COV2.S at low or high dose, single or two shots; a few received placebo; per-sample allocation not given. Each sample was drawn 63 days after the first injection (of vaccine or placebo). The sample in question was peripheral blood, obtained in a trial of Ad26.COV2.S vaccine versus placebo. The TCR sequence derives from a person between 18 and 65 years old who received the Ad26.COV2.S COVID-19 vaccine or a placebo. The V gene is TRBV9, the J gene TRBJ2-6; D is possibly TRBD1 (5 bases). CDR3 loop: CASSDWPGPSGANVLTF. In DNA form, the CDR3 reads TGTGCCAGCAGCGACTGGCCAGGGCCCTCTGGGGCCAACGTCCTGACTTTC.